Here is one TCR beta chain with its context. The data are from a study of CD8 T cells in Susac syndrome. The controls, all healthy donors, were matched for age and sex. Negative magnetic isolation gave CD8+ and CD4+ cells; FACS enriched CD8+ TEMRA. Random hexamers were used to reverse transcribe an amount of roughly 0.5 to 1 ug RNA. TCRdb re-called the immunoSEQ multiplex PCR reads with MiXCR, one entry per CDR3 protein. The repertoire holds around 56,000 distinct CDR3 sequences, with around 90% as singletons. The CDR3 contains 16 residues. Trimming removed 5 bases from V and 0 bases from J, with 17 bases in between. From germline, CDR1 is MNHNS and CDR2 SASEGT.

The chain recombines TRBV6-1 with TRBJ2-7; the D gene is possibly TRBD1 (5 bases). Source material: CD8+ T cells from PBMCs. The receptor was isolated from a human donor in good health. The CDR3 spells CASSKEAGQFSYEQYF. The CDR3, as DNA: TGTGCCAGCAGTAAAGAGGCAGGGCAGTTCTCCTACGAGCAGTACTTC.